The 7 T cell receptor beta chains below come from one sample, sequenced in a study of blood T cell repertoires in COVID-19 (dated by TCRdb to 2018 to 2021). Library prep was done by the immunoSEQ multiplex PCR assay. TCRdb obtained this table from immuneACCESS and retained in-frame rearrangements with V and J assigned. These tables miss some clones; where compared with another copy, unresolved V genes account for less than half of the shortfall, and the remainder is unexplained. This sample gives about 76,000 clones in total; around 78% of them show up just once. The ten top clones hold roughly a sixth of the sample. The source material was peripheral blood. Every receptor here comes from a human donor in a cohort sampled during active COVID-19.

This chain connects TRBV3-1 (or the pseudogene TRBV3-2) to TRBJ1-2; no firm D call. Looked up from germline, CDR1 is LGHDT and CDR2 is YNNKEL (reference sequence). The CDR3 extends over 13 amino acids. V was trimmed by 4 bases and J by 4 bases, leaving 10 bases between them. The CDR3 spells CASSPGVLYGYTF. As DNA, the CDR3 is TGTGCCAGCAGCCCCGGGGTACTCTATGGCTACACCTTC.

The sample holds a few counts of this clone. The J gene is TRBJ2-3, the V gene TRBV7-2; D is unclear. CDR3 length: 12 amino acids. Trimming pared 5 bases from V and 3 bases from J, leaving 6 bases between. The germline CDR1 and CDR2 sequences are SGHTA and FQGNSA. CDR3 in DNA: TGTGCCAGCAGCCAGACTACAGATACGCAGTATTTT. Translated: CASSQTTDTQYF.

Points on this clone: Other nucleotide sequences from this sample produce the same CDR3. V and J are TRBV6-1 and TRBJ2-7; TRBD2 is a possible D gene (7 bases). Trimming pared 1 base from V and 6 bases from J, leaving 16 bases between. This CDR3 comprises 15 residues. The V gene's germline CDR1 is MNHNS and CDR2 SASEGT. The CDR3 here is CASSEEGGRAGEQYF. CDR3 DNA: TGTGCCAGCAGTGAAGAAGGGGGGAGGGCGGGCGAGCAGTACTTC.

The V call is TRBV11-3, the J call TRBJ2-1, with 8 bases fitting TRBD1. CDR3 length: 14 amino acids. Germline loops: CDR1 SGHNT, CDR2 YENEEA. V gave up 5 bases and J gave up 5 bases; unmatched junction bases: 5. CDR3 DNA: TGTGCCAGCAGCGAGACAGGGGCCGACAATGAGCAGTTCTTC. Translating it yields CASSETGADNEQFF.

V and J are TRBV11-2 and TRBJ1-4; 8 nucleotides match TRBD1. Germline V CDR1 and CDR2: SGHAT, FQNNGV. This CDR3 region has 15 residues. Trimming at V came to 4 bases and at J to 8 bases, leaving 9 bases not matched to a gene. The CDR3 region is CASSSWTGRTEKLFF. The CDR3, as DNA: TGTGCCAGCAGCTCGTGGACAGGGCGTACAGAAAAACTGTTTTTT.

The chain employs TRBV7-9 and TRBJ2-3, with TRBD2 matching 8 bases. CDR1 is SEHNR and CDR2 is FQNEAQ in the germline V gene (reference sequence). The junction had 6 bases not matched to a gene; V was cut back by 1 base and J by 3 bases. The CDR3 length is 16 residues. CDR3 DNA: TGTGCCAGCAGCTTAGGGGGGGCTAGCGGGACAGATACGCAGTATTTT. Its translation is CASSLGGASGTDTQYF. Based on the CDR3 plus reference TRBV7-9 and TRBJ2-3, the full variable domain is DTGVSQNPRHKITKRGQNVTFRCDPISEHNRLYWYRQTLGQGPEFLTYFQNEAQLEKSRLLSDRFSAERPKGSFSTLEIQRTEQGDSAMYLCASSLGGASGTDTQYFGPGTRLTVL.

The chain carries TRBV5-1 and TRBJ1-1; 8 nucleotides agree with TRBD1. Germline CDR1 and CDR2: SGHRS and YFSETQ. Unmatched junction bases numbered 9, after V lost 4 bases and J lost 4 bases. The CDR3 runs to 15 residues. The DNA for the CDR3 is TGCGCCAGCAGCGTAACCGGACAGGGTGGCACTGAAGCTTTCTTT. This codes for CASSVTGQGGTEAFF.